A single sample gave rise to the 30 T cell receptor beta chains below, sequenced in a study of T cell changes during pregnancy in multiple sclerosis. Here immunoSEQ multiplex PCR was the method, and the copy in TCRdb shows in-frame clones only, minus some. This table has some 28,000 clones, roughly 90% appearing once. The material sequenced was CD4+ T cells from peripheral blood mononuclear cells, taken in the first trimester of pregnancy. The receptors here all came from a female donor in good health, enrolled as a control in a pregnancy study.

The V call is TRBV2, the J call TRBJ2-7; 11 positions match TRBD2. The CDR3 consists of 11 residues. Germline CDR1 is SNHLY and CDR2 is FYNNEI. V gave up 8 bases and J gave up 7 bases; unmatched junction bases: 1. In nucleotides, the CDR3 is TGTGCCAGCCGACTAGCGGGAGAGCAGTACTTC. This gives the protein CASRLAGEQYF.

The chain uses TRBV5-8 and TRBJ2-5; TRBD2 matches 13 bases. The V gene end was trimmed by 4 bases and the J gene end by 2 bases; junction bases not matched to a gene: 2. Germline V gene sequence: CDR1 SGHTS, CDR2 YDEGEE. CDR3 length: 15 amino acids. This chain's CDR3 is CASSQGLAGQETQYF. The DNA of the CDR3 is TGTGCCAGCAGCCAGGGACTAGCGGGGCAAGAGACCCAGTACTTC.

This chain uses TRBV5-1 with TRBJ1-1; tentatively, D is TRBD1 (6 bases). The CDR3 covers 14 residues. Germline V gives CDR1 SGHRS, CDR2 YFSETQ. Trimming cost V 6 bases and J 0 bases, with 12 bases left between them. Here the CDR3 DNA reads TGCGCCAGCAACTTACAGGGAGTGAACACTGAAGCTTTCTTT. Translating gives CASNLQGVNTEAFF.

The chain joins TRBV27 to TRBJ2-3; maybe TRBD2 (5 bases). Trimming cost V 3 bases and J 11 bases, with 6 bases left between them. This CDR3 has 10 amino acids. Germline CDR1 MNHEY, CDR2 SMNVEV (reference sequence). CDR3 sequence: CASSFGEQYF. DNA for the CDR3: TGTGCCAGCAGTTTCGGGGAGCAGTATTTT.

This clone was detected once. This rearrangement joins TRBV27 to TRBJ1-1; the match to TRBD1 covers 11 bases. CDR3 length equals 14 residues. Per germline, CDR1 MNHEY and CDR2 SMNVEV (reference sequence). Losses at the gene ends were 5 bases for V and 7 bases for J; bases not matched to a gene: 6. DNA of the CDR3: TGTGCCAGCAGTCTAGGGACAGGGGGACATGAAGCTTTCTTT. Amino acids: CASSLGTGGHEAFF.

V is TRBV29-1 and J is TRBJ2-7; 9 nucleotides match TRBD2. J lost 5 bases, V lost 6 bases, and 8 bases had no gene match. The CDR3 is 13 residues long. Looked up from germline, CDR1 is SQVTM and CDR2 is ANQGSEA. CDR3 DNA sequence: TGCAGCGTGCTTCCGACTAGCGGAGACGAGCAGTACTTC. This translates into CSVLPTSGDEQYF.

CDR3 DNA sequence: TGCGCCAGCAGCCATCTCCTGAGACAGGGAATCGGCGAAAAACTGTTTTTT. It is translated as CASSHLLRQGIGEKLFF. The V call is TRBV4-1, the J call TRBJ1-4; 7 nucleotides align to TRBD1. The CDR3 runs to 17 residues. The V and J ends lost 3 bases and 8 bases, in that order; junction bases with no gene match: 15. The germline gives CDR1 MGHRA, CDR2 YSYEKL.

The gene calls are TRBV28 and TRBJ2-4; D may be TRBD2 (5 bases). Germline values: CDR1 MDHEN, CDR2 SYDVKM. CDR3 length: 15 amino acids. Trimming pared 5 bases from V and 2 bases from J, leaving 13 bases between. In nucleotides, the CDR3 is TGTGCCAGCAGTCGGCTGGAGGTGACCAAAAACATTCAGTACTTC. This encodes CASSRLEVTKNIQYF. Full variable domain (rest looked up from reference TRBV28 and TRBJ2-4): DVKVTQSSRYLVKRTGEKVFLECVQDMDHENMFWYRQDPGLGLRLIYFSYDVKMKEKGDIPEGYSVSREKKERFSLILESASTNQTSMYLCASSRLEVTKNIQYFGAGTRLSVL.

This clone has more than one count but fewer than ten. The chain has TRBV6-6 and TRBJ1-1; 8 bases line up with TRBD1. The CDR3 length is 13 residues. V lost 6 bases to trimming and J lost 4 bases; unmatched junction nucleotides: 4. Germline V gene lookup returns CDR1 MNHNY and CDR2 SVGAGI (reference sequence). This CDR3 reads CASRSDRGTEAFF. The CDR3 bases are TGTGCCAGCAGGTCCGACAGGGGCACTGAAGCTTTCTTT.

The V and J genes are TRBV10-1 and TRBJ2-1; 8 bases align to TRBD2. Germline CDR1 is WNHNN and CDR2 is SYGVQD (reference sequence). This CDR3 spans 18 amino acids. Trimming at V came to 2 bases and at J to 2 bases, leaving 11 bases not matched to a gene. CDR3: CASSELPGLAAAYNEQFF. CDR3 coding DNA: TGCGCCAGCAGTGAGCTGCCCGGACTAGCCGCTGCCTACAATGAGCAGTTCTTC.

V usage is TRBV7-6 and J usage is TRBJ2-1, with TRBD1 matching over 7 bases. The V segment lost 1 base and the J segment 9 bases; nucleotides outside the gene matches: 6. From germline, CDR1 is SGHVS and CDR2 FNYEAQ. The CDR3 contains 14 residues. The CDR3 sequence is CASSLGQGVGEQFF. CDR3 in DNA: TGTGCCAGCAGCTTAGGACAGGGAGTGGGTGAGCAGTTCTTC.

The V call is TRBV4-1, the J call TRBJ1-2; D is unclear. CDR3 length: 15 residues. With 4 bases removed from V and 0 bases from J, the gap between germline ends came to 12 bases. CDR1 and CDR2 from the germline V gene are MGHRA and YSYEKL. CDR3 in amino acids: CASSLQNYANYGYTF. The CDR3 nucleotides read TGCGCCAGCAGCCTGCAGAACTACGCTAACTATGGCTACACCTTC.

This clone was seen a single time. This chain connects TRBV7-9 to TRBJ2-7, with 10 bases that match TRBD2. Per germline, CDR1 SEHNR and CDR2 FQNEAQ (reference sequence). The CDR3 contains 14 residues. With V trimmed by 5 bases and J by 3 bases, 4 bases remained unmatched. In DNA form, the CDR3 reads TGTGCCAGCAGCAAACTAGCGGGACTCTACGAGCAGTACTTC. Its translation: CASSKLAGLYEQYF.

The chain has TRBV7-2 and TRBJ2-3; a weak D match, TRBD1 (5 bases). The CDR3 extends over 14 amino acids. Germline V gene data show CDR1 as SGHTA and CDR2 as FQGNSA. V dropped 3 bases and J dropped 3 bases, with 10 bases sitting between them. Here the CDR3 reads CASSLGLGTDTQYF. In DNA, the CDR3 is TGTGCCAGCAGCTTGGGGCTCGGAACAGATACGCAGTATTTT.

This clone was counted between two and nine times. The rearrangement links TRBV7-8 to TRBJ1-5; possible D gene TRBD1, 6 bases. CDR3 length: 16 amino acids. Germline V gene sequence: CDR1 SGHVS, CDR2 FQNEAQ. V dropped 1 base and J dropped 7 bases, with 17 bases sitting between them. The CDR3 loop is CASSLGSVGAWQPQHF. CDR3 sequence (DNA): TGTGCCAGCAGCTTAGGGTCGGTGGGGGCATGGCAGCCCCAGCATTTT. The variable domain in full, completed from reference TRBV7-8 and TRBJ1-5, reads GAGVSQSPRYKVAKRGQDVALRCDPISGHVSLFWYQQALGQGPEFLTYFQNEAQLDKSGLPSDRFFAERPEGSVSTLKIQRTQQEDSAVYLCASSLGSVGAWQPQHFGDGTRLSIL.

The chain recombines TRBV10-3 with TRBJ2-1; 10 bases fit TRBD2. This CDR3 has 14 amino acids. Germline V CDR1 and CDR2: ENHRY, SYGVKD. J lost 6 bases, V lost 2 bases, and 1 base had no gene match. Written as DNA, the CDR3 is TGTGCCATCAGTGAGGGACTAGCGGCCAATGAGCAGTTCTTC. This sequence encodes CAISEGLAANEQFF.

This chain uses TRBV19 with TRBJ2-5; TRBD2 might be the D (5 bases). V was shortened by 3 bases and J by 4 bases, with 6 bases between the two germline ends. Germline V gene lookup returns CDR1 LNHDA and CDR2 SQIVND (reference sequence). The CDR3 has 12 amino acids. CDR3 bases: TGTGCCAGTAGTATTGGGAGAGAGACCCAGTACTTC. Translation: CASSIGRETQYF.

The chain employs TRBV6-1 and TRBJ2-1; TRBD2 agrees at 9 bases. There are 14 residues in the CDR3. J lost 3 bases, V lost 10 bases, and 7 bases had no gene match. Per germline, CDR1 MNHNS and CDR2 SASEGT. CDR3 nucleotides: TGTGCCACCTTTGGCGGGGGGGGCTACAATGAGCAGTTCTTC. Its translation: CATFGGGGYNEQFF.

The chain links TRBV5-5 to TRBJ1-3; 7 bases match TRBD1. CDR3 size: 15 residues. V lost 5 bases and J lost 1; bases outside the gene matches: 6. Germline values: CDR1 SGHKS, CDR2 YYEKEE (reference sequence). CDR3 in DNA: TGTGCCAGCAGGTGGGACAGCCTTTCTGGAAACACCATATATTTT. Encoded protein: CASRWDSLSGNTIYF. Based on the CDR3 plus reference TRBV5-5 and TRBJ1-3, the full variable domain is DAGVTQSPTHLIKTRGQQVTLRCSPISGHKSVSWYQQVLGQGPQFIFQYYEKEERGRGNFPDRFSARQFPNYSSELNVNALLLGDSALYLCASRWDSLSGNTIYFGEGSWLTVV.

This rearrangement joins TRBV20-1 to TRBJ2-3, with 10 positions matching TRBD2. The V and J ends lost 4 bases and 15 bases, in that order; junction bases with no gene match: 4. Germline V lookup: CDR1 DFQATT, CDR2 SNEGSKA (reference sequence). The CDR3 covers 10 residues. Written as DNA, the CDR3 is TGCAGTGCTACTAGCGGGAGCGGCTATTTT. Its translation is CSATSGSGYF.

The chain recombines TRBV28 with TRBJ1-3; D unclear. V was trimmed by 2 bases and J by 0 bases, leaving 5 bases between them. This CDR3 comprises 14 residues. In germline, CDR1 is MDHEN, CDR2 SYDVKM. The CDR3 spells CASSLESSGNTIYF. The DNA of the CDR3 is TGTGCCAGCAGTTTAGAGAGCTCTGGAAACACCATATATTTT.

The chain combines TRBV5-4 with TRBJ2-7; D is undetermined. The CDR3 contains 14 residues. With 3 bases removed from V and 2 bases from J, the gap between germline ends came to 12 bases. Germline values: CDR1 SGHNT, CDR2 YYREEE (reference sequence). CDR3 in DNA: TGTGCCAGCAGCTCAGGATCTAAACCCTACGAGCAGTACTTC. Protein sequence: CASSSGSKPYEQYF.

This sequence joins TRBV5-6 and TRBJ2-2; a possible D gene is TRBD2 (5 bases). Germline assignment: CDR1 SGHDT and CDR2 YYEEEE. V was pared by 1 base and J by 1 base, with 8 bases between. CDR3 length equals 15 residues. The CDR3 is CASSLRGWNTGELFF. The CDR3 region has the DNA TGTGCCAGCAGCTTGCGGGGTTGGAACACCGGGGAGCTGTTTTTT.

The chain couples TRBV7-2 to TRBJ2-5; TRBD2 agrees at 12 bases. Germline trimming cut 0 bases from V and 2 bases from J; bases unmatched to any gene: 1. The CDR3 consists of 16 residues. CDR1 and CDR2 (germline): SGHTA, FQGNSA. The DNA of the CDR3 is TGTGCCAGCAGCTTAGCACTAGCGGGGGGACAAGAGACCCAGTACTTC. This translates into CASSLALAGGQETQYF.

The chain's CDR3 is CASSARGVGLQETQYF. The CDR3 DNA reads TGCGCCAGCAGCGCCCGGGGGGTCGGCCTGCAAGAGACCCAGTACTTC. The chain combines TRBV5-1 with TRBJ2-5; 7 bases line up with TRBD2. The germline gives CDR1 SGHRS, CDR2 YFSETQ. The trim removed 4 bases at V and 2 bases at J, leaving 11 bases unmatched. CDR3 length equals 16 residues.

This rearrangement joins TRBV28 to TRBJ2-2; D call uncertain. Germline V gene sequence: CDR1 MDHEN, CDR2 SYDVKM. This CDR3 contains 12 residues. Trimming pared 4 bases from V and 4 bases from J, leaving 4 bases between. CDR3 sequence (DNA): TGTGCCAGCAGTTCCTCCACCGGGGAGCTGTTTTTT. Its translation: CASSSSTGELFF.

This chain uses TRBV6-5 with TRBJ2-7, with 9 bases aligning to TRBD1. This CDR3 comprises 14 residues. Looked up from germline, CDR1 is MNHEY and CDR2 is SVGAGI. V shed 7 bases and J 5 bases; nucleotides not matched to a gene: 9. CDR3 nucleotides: TGTGCCAGCATTTCCCGGGACAGGGTAAACGAGCAGTACTTC. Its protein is CASISRDRVNEQYF.

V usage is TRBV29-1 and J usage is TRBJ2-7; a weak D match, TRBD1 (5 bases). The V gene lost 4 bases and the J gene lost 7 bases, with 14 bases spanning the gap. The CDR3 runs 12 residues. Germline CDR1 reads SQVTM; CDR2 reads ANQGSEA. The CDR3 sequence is CSVGARDMEQYF. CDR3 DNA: TGCAGCGTTGGGGCCAGGGATATGGAGCAGTACTTC.

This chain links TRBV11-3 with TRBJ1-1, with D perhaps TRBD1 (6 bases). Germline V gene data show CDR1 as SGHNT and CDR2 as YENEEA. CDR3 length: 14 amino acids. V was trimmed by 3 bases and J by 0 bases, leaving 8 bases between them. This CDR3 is CASSLGALNTEAFF. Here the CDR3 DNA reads TGTGCCAGCAGCTTGGGGGCCTTGAACACTGAAGCTTTCTTT.

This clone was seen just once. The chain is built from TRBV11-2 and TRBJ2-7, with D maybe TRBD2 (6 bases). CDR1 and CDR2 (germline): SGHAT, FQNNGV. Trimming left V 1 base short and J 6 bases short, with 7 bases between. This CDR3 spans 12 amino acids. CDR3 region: CASSLGLGEQYF. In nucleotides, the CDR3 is TGTGCCAGCAGCTTAGGACTAGGCGAGCAGTACTTC.